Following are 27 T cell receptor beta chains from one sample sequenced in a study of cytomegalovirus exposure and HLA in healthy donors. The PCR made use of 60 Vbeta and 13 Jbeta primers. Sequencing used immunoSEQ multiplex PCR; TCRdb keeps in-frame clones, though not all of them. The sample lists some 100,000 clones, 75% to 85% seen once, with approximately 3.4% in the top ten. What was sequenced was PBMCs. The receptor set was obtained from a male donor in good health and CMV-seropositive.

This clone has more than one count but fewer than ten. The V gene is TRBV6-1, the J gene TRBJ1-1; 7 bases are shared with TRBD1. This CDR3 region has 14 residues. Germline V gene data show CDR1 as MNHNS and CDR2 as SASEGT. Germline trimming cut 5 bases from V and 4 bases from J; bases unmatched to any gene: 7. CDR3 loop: CASSRTGLGTEAFF. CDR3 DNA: TGTGCCAGCAGTCGGACAGGCCTGGGCACTGAAGCTTTCTTT.

CDR3: CASSPRQGLDGYTF. In nucleotides, the CDR3 is TGTGCCAGCAGTCCCAGACAGGGGCTGGATGGCTACACCTTC. This chain joins TRBV6-5 and TRBJ1-2; 8 nucleotides agree with TRBD1. Germline assignment: CDR1 MNHEY and CDR2 SVGAGI. There are 14 residues in the CDR3. Unmatched junction bases numbered 8, after V lost 5 bases and J lost 6 bases.

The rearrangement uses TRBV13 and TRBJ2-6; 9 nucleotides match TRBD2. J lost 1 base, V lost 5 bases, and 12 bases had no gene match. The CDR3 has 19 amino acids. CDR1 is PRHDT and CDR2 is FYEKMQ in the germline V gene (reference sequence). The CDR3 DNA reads TGTGCCAGCAGCCGACTAGCGGTTCTCCTTTCGTCTGGGGCCAACGTCCTGACTTTC. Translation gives CASSRLAVLLSSGANVLTF.

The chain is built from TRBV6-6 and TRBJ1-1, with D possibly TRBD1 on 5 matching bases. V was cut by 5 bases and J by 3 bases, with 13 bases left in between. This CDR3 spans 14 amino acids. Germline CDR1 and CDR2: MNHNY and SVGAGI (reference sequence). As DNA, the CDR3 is TGTGCCAGCAGTCTCAGGGTTGGCGACACTGAAGCTTTCTTT. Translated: CASSLRVGDTEAFF.

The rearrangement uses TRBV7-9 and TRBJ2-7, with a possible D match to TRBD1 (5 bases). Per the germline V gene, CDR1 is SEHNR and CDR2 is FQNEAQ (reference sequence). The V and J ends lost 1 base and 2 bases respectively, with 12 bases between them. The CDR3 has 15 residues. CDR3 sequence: CASSLEAGPTYEQYF. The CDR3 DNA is TGTGCCAGCAGCTTAGAGGCAGGGCCAACCTACGAGCAGTACTTC.

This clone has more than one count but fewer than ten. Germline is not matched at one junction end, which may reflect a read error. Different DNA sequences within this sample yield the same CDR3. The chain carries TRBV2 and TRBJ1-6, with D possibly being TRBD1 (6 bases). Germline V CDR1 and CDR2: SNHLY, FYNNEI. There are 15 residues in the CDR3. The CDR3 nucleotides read TGTGCCACCAACACCGGGACAAGTAATAATTCCCCCCTCCACTTT. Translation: CATNTGTSNNSPLHF.

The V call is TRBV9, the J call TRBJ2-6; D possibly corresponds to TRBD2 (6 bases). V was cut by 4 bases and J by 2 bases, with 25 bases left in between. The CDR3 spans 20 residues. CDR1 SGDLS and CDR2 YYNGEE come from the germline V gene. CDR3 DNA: TGTGCCAGCAGCCCCAGAGGGACTGTAGAGAGGAAGGCTGGGGCCAACGTCCTGACTTTC. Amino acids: CASSPRGTVERKAGANVLTF.

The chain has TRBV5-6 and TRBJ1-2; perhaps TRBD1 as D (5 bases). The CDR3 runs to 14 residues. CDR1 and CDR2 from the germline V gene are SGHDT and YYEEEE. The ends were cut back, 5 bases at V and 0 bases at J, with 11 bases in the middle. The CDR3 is CASSPPGSNYGYTF. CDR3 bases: TGTGCCAGCAGTCCCCCAGGGTCTAACTATGGCTACACCTTC.

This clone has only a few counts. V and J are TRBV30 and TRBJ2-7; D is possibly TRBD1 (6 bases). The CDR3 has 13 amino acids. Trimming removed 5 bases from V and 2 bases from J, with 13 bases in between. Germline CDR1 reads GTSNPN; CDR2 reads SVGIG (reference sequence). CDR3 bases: TGTGCCTGGCAACAGGGAGCCCCCTACGAGCAGTACTTC. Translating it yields CAWQQGAPYEQYF.

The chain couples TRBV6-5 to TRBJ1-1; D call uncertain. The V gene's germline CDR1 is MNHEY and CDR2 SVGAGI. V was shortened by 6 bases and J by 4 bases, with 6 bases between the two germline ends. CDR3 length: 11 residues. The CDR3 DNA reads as TGTGCCAGCAGGACGGGCACTGAAGCTTTCTTT. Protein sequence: CASRTGTEAFF.

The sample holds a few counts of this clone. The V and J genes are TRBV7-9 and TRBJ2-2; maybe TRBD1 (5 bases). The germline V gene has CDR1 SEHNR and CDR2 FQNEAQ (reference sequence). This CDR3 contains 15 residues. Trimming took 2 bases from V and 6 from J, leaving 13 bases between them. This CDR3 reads CASSLKGVFAGELFF. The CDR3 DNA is TGTGCCAGCAGCTTAAAAGGGGTTTTTGCCGGGGAGCTGTTTTTT.

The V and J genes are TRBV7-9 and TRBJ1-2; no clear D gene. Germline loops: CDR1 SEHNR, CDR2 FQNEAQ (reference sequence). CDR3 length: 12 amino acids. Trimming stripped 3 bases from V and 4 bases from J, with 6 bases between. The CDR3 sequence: CASSLGAYGYTF. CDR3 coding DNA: TGTGCCAGCAGCTTGGGAGCCTATGGCTACACCTTC.

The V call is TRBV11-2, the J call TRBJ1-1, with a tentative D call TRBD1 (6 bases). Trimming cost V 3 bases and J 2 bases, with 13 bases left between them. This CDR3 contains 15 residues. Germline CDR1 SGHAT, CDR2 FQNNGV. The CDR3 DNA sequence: TGTGCCAGCAGCTTTGGACAGCTCTTTAACACTGAAGCTTTCTTT. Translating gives CASSFGQLFNTEAFF.

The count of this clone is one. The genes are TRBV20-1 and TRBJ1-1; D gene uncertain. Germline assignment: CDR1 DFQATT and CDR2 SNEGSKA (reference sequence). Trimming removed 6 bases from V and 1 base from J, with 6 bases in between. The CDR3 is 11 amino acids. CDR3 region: CSAHQNTEAFF. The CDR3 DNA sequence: TGCAGTGCACACCAGAACACTGAAGCTTTCTTT.

The CDR3 coding sequence is TGTGCCTGGGGCCGCGACAGGATCAACTATGGCTACACCTTC. Encoded protein: CAWGRDRINYGYTF. V and J are TRBV30 and TRBJ1-2; a weak D match, TRBD1 (6 bases). Germline-derived CDR1 and CDR2 are GTSNPN and SVGIG (reference sequence). This CDR3 comprises 14 residues. Trimming pared 5 bases from V and 2 bases from J, leaving 15 bases between.

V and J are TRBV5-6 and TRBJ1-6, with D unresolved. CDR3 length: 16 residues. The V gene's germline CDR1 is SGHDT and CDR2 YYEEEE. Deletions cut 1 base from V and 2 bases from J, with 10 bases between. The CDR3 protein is CASSLSRLPYNSPLHF. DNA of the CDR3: TGTGCCAGCAGCTTGAGCCGACTACCCTATAATTCACCCCTCCACTTT.

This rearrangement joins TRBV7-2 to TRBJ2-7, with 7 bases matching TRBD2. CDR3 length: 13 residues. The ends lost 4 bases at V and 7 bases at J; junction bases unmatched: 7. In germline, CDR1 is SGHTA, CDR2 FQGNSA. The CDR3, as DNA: TGTGCCAGCAGCTACGGGACTACCCGGGAGCAGTACTTC. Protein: CASSYGTTREQYF.

CDR3 loop: CASSELAGPAFAIYF. In nucleotides, the CDR3 is TGTGCCAGCAGTGAATTAGCGGGGCCGGCTTTCGCCATATATTTT. The chain employs TRBV6-1 and TRBJ1-3, with a weak D call TRBD1 (5 bases). The germline V and J ends were trimmed by 2 bases and 11 bases, with 19 bases remaining between them. This CDR3 comprises 15 residues. Germline V gene lookup returns CDR1 MNHNS and CDR2 SASEGT.

In DNA, the CDR3 is TGTGCCAGCAGCCCCGAGCGGGCTGTCAGCCGCGGGCCCCAGCATTTT. Translation gives CASSPERAVSRGPQHF. This chain connects TRBV7-8 to TRBJ1-5, with D unclear. V was pared by 5 bases and J by 9 bases, with 23 bases between. Germline lookup yields CDR1 SGHVS and CDR2 FQNEAQ. CDR3 length: 16 amino acids. Using reference TRBV7-8 and TRBJ1-5 for the parts outside the CDR3, the full variable domain is GAGVSQSPRYKVAKRGQDVALRCDPISGHVSLFWYQQALGQGPEFLTYFQNEAQLDKSGLPSDRFFAERPEGSVSTLKIQRTQQEDSAVYLCASSPERAVSRGPQHFGDGTRLSIL.

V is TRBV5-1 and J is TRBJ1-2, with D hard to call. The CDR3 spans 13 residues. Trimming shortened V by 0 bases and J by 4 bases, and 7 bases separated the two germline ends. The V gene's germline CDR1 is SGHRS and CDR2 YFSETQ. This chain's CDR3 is CASSLEQPYGYTF. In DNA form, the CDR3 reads TGCGCCAGCAGCTTGGAACAACCCTATGGCTACACCTTC.

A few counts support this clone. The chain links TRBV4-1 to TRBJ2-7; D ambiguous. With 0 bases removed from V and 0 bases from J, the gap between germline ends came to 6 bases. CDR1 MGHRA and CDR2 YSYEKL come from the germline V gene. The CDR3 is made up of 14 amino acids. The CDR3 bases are TGCGCCAGCAGCCAAGAGGCTTTCTCCTACGAGCAGTACTTC. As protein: CASSQEAFSYEQYF.

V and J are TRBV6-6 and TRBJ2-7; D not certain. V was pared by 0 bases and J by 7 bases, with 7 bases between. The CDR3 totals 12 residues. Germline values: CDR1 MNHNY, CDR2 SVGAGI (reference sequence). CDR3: CASSYSRLEQYF. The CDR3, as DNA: TGTGCCAGCAGTTACTCGAGACTGGAGCAGTACTTC.

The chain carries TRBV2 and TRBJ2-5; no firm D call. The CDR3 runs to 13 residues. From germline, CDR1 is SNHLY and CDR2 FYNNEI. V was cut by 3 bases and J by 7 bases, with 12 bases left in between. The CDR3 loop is CASSDTPPGTQYF. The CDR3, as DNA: TGTGCCAGCAGTGACACTCCCCCGGGGACCCAGTACTTC. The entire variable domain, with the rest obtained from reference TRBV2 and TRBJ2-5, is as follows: EPEVTQTPSHQVTQMGQEVILRCVPISNHLYFYWYRQILGQKVEFLVSFYNNEISEKSEIFDDQFSVERPDGSNFTLKIRSTKLEDSAMYFCASSDTPPGTQYFGPGTRLLVL.

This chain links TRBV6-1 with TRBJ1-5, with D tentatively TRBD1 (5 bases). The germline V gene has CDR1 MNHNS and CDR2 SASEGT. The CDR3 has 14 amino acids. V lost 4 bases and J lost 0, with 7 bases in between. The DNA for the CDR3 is TGTGCCAGCAGTGGACAGACTAGCAATCAGCCCCAGCATTTT. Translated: CASSGQTSNQPQHF.

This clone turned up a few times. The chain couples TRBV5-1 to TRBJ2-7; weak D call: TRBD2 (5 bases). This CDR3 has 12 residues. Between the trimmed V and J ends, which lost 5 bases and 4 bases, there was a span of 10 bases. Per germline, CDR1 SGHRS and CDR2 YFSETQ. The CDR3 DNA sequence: TGCGCCAGCAGTCTCGGAGGATACGAGCAGTACTTC. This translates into CASSLGGYEQYF.

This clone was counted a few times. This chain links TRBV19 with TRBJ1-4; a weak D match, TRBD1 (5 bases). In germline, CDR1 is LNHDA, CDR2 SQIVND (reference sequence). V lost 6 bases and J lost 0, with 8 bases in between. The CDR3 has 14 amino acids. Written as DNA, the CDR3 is TGTGCCAGTAGGGTACAGGCAACTAATGAAAAACTGTTTTTT. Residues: CASRVQATNEKLFF.

CDR3: CASSYLAGGNNEQFF. CDR3 sequence (DNA): TGCGCCAGCAGTTACCTAGCGGGGGGGAACAATGAGCAGTTCTTC. The chain carries TRBV5-1 and TRBJ2-1; TRBD2 matches 12 bases. This CDR3 is 15 amino acids long. Germline CDR1 is SGHRS and CDR2 is YFSETQ. J gave up 5 bases and V 5 bases, and 5 bases lay outside the gene matches.